This section outlines one TCR beta chain sequence together with its context. Participants were aged about 18 to 100 years from roughly 25 US areas. This table comes from immunoSEQ multiplex PCR, and its TCRdb copy is limited to in-frame clones, with some not included. Here the sample spans fewer than 250,000 clones, more than 85% being singletons. The entry originates in a study of blood T cell repertoires in COVID-19. Study-wide background: Spain, Italy and the United States supplied samples that represented acute and convalescent COVID-19.

Germline CDR1 MNHEY, CDR2 SMNVEV (reference sequence). Trimming stripped 5 bases from V and 1 base from J, with 12 bases between. The length of the CDR3 is 14 residues. Sequencing was carried out using PBMCs or T cells enriched from blood (not recorded which). This clonotype was sampled from a woman between 40 and 55 years old in a cohort exposed to, infected with or recovered from COVID-19 (not recorded which). The chain links TRBV27 to TRBJ2-7, with a possible D match to TRBD1 (5 bases). As DNA, the CDR3 is TGTGCCAGCAGTCCATATCAGGGATCCTACGAGCAGTACTTC. It encodes CASSPYQGSYEQYF.